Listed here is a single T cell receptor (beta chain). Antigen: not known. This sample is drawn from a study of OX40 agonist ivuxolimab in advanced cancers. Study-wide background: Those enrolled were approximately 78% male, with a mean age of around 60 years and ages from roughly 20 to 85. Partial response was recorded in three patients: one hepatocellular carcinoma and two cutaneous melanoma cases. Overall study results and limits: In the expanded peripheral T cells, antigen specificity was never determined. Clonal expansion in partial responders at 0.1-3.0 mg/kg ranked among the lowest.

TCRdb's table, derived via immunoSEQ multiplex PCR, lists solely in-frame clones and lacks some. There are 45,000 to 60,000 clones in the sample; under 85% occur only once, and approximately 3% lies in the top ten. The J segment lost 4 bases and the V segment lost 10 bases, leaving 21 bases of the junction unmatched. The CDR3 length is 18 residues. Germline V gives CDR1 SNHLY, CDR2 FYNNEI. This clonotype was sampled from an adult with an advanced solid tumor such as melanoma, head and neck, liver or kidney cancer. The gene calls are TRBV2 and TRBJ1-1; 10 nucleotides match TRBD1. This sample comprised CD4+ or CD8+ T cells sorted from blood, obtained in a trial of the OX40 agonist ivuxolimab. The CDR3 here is CAIMGDRGEFVGFTEAFF. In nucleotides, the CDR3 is TGTGCCATCATGGGGGACAGGGGAGAGTTTGTCGGGTTCACTGAAGCTTTCTTT.